One sample yielded the 23 T cell receptor beta chains listed below, sequenced in a study of blood T cells in healthy people across ages. It was with a sample-barcoded 5' primer and a J-beta primer mix that a second PCR of roughly 6 to 11 cycles was run. Each CDR3 protein gets one entry after TCRdb re-called the 5' RACE reads with MiXCR. The sample has roughly 700,000 distinct CDR3 sequences, more than 40% seen once. The sequenced sample consisted of blood. The receptor set was obtained from a woman aged 55-69 years in good health.

This chain links TRBV20-1 with TRBJ1-1; tentative D call: TRBD1 (5 bases). Germline CDR1 is DFQATT and CDR2 is SNEGSKA (reference sequence). The CDR3 covers 12 residues. V was clipped by 6 bases and J by 4 bases, with 12 bases between them. Here the CDR3 DNA reads TGCAGTGCCCTCCGCGGGGGCACTGAAGCTTTCTTT. Its translation: CSALRGGTEAFF.

The V gene is TRBV12-3 or TRBV12-4, the J gene TRBJ2-5, with TRBD1 matching 11 bases. The V segment lost 5 bases and the J segment 5 bases; nucleotides outside the gene matches: 16. This CDR3 has 18 residues. The CDR3 region has the DNA TGTGCCAGCAGTAGAAGACCACGGACAGGGGGCGTTATGGAGACCCAGTACTTC. It is translated as CASSRRPRTGGVMETQYF.

As to this clonotype: A much bigger clone sits one base away, suggesting this may be a read error. CDR3 in DNA: TGTGCCAGCAGTCACGATCGGACTAGCGGGAGGCAAGAGACCCAGTACTTC. Translating it yields CASSHDRTSGRQETQYF. V gene TRBV6-2 or TRBV6-3 combines with J gene TRBJ2-5; 14 nucleotides line up with TRBD2. Germline-derived CDR1 and CDR2 are MNHEY and SVGEGT. The CDR3 is made up of 17 amino acids. Trimming took 5 bases from V and 2 from J; bases not matched to a gene: 7.

To note about this clonotype: The junction departs from germline at one end; a sequencing error may be responsible. V and J are TRBV10-3 and TRBJ2-1; 7 nucleotides match TRBD1. Germline V gives CDR1 ENHRY, CDR2 SYGVKD. The CDR3 has 13 amino acids. The CDR3 DNA sequence: TGCGCCATCGGGACGGGACAGCACAATGGGCAGTTCTTC. This codes for CAIGTGQHNGQFF.

The chain is built from TRBV7-9 and TRBJ2-5, with D hard to call. Trimming took 6 bases from V and 5 from J, leaving 16 bases between them. This CDR3 region has 14 residues. Germline V gene data show CDR1 as SEHNR and CDR2 as FQNEAQ (reference sequence). The DNA for the CDR3 is TGTGCCAGCAGTTTCTACGAGGCTGGGGAGACCCAGTACTTC. Translating gives CASSFYEAGETQYF.

The chain is built from TRBV7-3 and TRBJ2-7; 14 bases fit TRBD2. The DNA end favors TRBJ2-5, so the J call may be wrong. The CDR3 is 14 amino acids. Germline loops: CDR1 SGHTA, CDR2 FQGTGA. CDR3 loop: CASSATSGRGTQYF. CDR3 sequence (DNA): TGTGCCAGCAGCGCGACTAGCGGGAGGGGGACCCAGTACTTC.

The rearrangement links TRBV24-1 to TRBJ2-1; maybe TRBD2 (6 bases). CDR1 is KGHDR and CDR2 is SFDVKD in the germline V gene. CDR3 length: 15 residues. The ends were cut back, 5 bases at V and 7 bases at J, with 17 bases in the middle. CDR3 amino acids: CATSAPGYRGNEQFF. CDR3 nucleotides: TGTGCCACCAGTGCACCGGGATACCGGGGGAATGAGCAGTTCTTC.

This clonotype was seen a few times. The rearrangement uses TRBV7-2 and TRBJ2-3, with D unresolved. CDR1 and CDR2 (germline): SGHTA, FQGNSA. V was trimmed by 4 bases and J by 6 bases, leaving 5 bases between them. The CDR3 contains 11 residues. CDR3 in DNA: TGTGCCAGCAGCTGGTATGATACGCAGTATTTT. Protein: CASSWYDTQYF.

Details on this clonotype: A much larger clone sits a single nucleotide away, making a read error possible. The V and J genes are TRBV5-1 and TRBJ2-3, with D perhaps matching TRBD1 (6 bases). V was cut by 6 bases and J by 2 bases, with 13 bases left in between. This CDR3 contains 14 residues. Germline V gene sequence: CDR1 SGHRS, CDR2 YFSETQ. The CDR3 nucleotides are TGCGCCAGCACCGCACAGGGTCTCACAGATACGCAGTATTTT. Encoded protein: CASTAQGLTDTQYF.

This chain uses TRBV7-9 with TRBJ2-7; 7 nucleotides agree with TRBD1. V gave up 4 bases and J gave up 0 bases; unmatched junction bases: 6. CDR1 and CDR2 from the germline V gene are SEHNR and FQNEAQ (reference sequence). CDR3 length: 15 amino acids. The CDR3 protein is CASSSTGVYSYEQYF. Written as DNA, the CDR3 is TGTGCCAGCAGCTCCACAGGGGTCTACTCCTACGAGCAGTACTTC. Combining the CDR3 with reference TRBV7-9 and TRBJ2-7 gives the whole variable domain DTGVSQNPRHKITKRGQNVTFRCDPISEHNRLYWYRQTLGQGPEFLTYFQNEAQLEKSRLLSDRFSAERPKGSFSTLEIQRTEQGDSAMYLCASSSTGVYSYEQYFGPGTRLTVT.

This clonotype has just a few counts. This rearrangement joins TRBV7-2 to TRBJ2-7, with D hard to call. The assigned J gene may be wrong: the sequence end matches TRBJ2-5 better. The CDR3 consists of 14 residues. CDR1 SGHTA and CDR2 FQGNSA come from the germline V gene. This CDR3 reads CASSLGRNRETQYF. As DNA, the CDR3 is TGTGCCAGCAGCTTAGGACGGAACCGAGAGACCCAGTACTTC.

The chain has TRBV27 and TRBJ2-7; the D gene is possibly TRBD1 (6 bases). The V and J ends lost 3 bases and 2 bases respectively, with 11 bases between them. CDR3 length equals 14 residues. Germline lookup yields CDR1 MNHEY and CDR2 SMNVEV (reference sequence). The CDR3 loop is CASSFDRYTYEQYF. The CDR3 nucleotides read TGTGCCAGCAGTTTTGACAGGTATACCTACGAGCAGTACTTC.

At least ten counts were recorded for this clonotype. The rearrangement joins TRBV11-2 to TRBJ2-3, with 13 nucleotides matching TRBD2. The CDR3 runs to 16 residues. The V and J ends lost 5 bases and 3 bases, in that order; junction bases with no gene match: 5. Germline V CDR1 and CDR2: SGHAT, FQNNGV. This CDR3 is CASSVTSGRATDTQYF. The CDR3 DNA reads as TGTGCCAGCAGCGTTACTAGCGGGAGGGCAACAGATACGCAGTATTTT.

The rearrangement links TRBV7-2 to TRBJ2-5; D call uncertain. The assigned J gene may be wrong: the sequence end matches TRBJ2-7 better. Germline CDR1 is SGHTA and CDR2 is FQGNSA. CDR3 size: 16 residues. The CDR3: CASSLVSGPLAYEQYF. In DNA, the CDR3 is TGTGCCAGCAGCTTAGTTTCCGGGCCACTGGCCTACGAGCAGTACTTC.

The gene calls are TRBV3-1 and TRBJ2-7, with D perhaps matching TRBD2 (6 bases). V was shortened by 7 bases and J by 0 bases, with 10 bases between the two germline ends. Germline lookup yields CDR1 LGHDT and CDR2 YNNKEL (reference sequence). The CDR3 sequence is 13 residues long. The CDR3 is CASNFGSSYEQYF. The CDR3 DNA is TGTGCCAGCAATTTCGGGAGCTCCTACGAGCAGTACTTC.

The chain carries TRBV10-3 and TRBJ2-1, with 9 bases lining up with TRBD2. The DNA matches TRBJ2-7 better at its end, which makes the J call doubtful. CDR3 length: 16 amino acids. Germline V gives CDR1 ENHRY, CDR2 SYGVKD. CDR3 loop: CAISELGPAGGGEQYF. CDR3 DNA: TGTGCCATCAGTGAGTTGGGGCCAGCGGGAGGCGGGGAGCAGTACTTC.

J is TRBJ1-1 and V is TRBV28; no firm D call. Germline CDR1 and CDR2: MDHEN and SYDVKM. The V gene lost 5 bases and the J gene lost 2 bases, with 9 bases spanning the gap. The CDR3 is made up of 13 amino acids. CDR3 amino acids: CASSLKPNTEAFF. For the CDR3, the DNA is TGTGCCAGCAGTCTGAAGCCTAACACTGAAGCTTTCTTT.

The CDR3 spells CASKRPPVEQFF. The CDR3 DNA reads TGTGCCAGCAAGCGGCCTCCCGTGGAGCAGTTCTTC. The gene calls are TRBV28 and TRBJ2-1, with TRBD2 as a possible D gene (5 bases). The germline gives CDR1 MDHEN, CDR2 SYDVKM. Trimming shortened V by 7 bases and J by 10 bases, and 14 bases separated the two germline ends. This CDR3 is 12 amino acids long. The full variable domain, its missing parts supplied by reference TRBV28 and TRBJ2-1, is DVKVTQSSRYLVKRTGEKVFLECVQDMDHENMFWYRQDPGLGLRLIYFSYDVKMKEKGDIPEGYSVSREKKERFSLILESASTNQTSMYLCASKRPPVEQFFGPGTRLTVL.

This clonotype was counted only a few times. This chain uses TRBV9 with TRBJ1-1; D call uncertain. Germline V gene lookup returns CDR1 SGDLS and CDR2 YYNGEE. The length of the CDR3 is 13 residues. Between the trimmed V and J ends, which lost 0 bases and 2 bases, there was a span of 5 bases. CDR3 coding DNA: TGTGCCAGCAGCGTAGGCGACAACACTGAAGCTTTCTTT. Its translation: CASSVGDNTEAFF.

In this sample, this clonotype turned up many times. The V call is TRBV29-1, the J call TRBJ2-7, with 15 bases matching TRBD2. V lost 4 bases and J lost 6; bases outside the gene matches: 7. The germline CDR1 and CDR2 sequences are SQVTM and ANQGSEA. The CDR3 length is 15 residues. CDR3 amino acids: CSVAGLAGGTSEQYF. Written as DNA, the CDR3 is TGCAGCGTTGCGGGACTAGCGGGAGGAACCTCCGAGCAGTACTTC.

V and J are TRBV2 and TRBJ2-5, with D possibly being TRBD1 (6 bases). The CDR3 spans 13 residues. Trimming left V 7 bases short and J 1 base short, with 10 bases between. Germline V lookup: CDR1 SNHLY, CDR2 FYNNEI. This CDR3 is CASTMTGQETQYF. CDR3 coding DNA: TGTGCCAGCACCATGACAGGCCAAGAGACCCAGTACTTC.

This chain connects TRBV29-1 to TRBJ2-1; 13 bases are a match to TRBD2. Germline V gene sequence: CDR1 SQVTM, CDR2 ANQGSEA. The CDR3 totals 17 residues. J lost 8 bases, V lost 0 bases, and 10 bases had no gene match. CDR3 in amino acids: CSVEDSRTSGSVYEQFF. DNA of the CDR3: TGCAGCGTTGAAGATTCCCGGACTAGCGGGAGTGTCTATGAGCAGTTCTTC.

This clonotype was counted at least ten times. The chain combines TRBV25-1 with TRBJ2-7, with TRBD1 matching 9 bases. There are 13 residues in the CDR3. The trim removed 6 bases at V and 2 bases at J, leaving 2 bases unmatched. Germline V gene data show CDR1 as MGHDK and CDR2 as SYGVNS. In DNA, the CDR3 is TGTGCCAGCAGGGACAGGGGCCCCTACGAGCAGTACTTC. This gives the protein CASRDRGPYEQYF.